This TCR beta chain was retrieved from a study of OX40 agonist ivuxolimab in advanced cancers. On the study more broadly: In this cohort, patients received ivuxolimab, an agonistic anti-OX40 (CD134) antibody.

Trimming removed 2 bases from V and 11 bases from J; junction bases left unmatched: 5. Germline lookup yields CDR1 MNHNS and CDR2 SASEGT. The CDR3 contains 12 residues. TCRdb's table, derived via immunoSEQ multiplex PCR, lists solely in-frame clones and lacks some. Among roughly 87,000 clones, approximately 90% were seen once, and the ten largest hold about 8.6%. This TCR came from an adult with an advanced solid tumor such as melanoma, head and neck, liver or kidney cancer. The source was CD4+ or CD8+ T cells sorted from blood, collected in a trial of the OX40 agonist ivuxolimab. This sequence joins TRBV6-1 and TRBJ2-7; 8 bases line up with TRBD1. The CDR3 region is CASSEFSDREYF. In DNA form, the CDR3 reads TGTGCCAGCAGTGAATTTTCGGACAGGGAGTACTTC.